This T cell receptor beta chain was observed in a study of T-cell memory formation after mild COVID-19. General study results and limits: Contracting clones from day 15 to 85 had balanced CD4/CD8; later expanders favoured CD4+.

Regarding this clonotype: No antigen is known for it.

MiXCR, applied by TCRdb to the 5' RACE reads, yields one record per CDR3 protein. The table includes 200,000 to 250,000 distinct CDR3 sequences, around a tenth detected once. The specimen was PBMCs or a T cell subset sorted from them (not recorded which). The clonotype originates from a man aged 18-30 years who had mild COVID-19 (a few samples of this study predate the infection). Cell type and time point are not known.

CDR3 coding DNA: TGCAGTGCTAGAGATGGACAGTCAGCTGGGGCCAACGTCCTGACTTTC. It yields the protein CSARDGQSAGANVLTF. The chain has TRBV20-1 and TRBJ2-6; D might be TRBD1 (6 bases). V gave up 0 bases and J gave up 2 bases, with 11 bases separating them. CDR3 size: 16 residues. Germline values: CDR1 DFQATT, CDR2 SNEGSKA (reference sequence).